This T cell receptor (beta chain) was captured in a study of blood T cell repertoires in COVID-19. The repertoire was sequenced with immunoSEQ multiplex PCR; TCRdb's copy has only in-frame clones and lacks some. The sample carries 250,000 to 350,000 clones, around 89% recorded once. V was cut by 5 bases and J by 2 bases, with 10 bases left in between. This CDR3 has 14 amino acids. Germline CDR1 MDHEN, CDR2 SYDVKM. The chain is built from TRBV28 and TRBJ2-1; possible D gene TRBD1, 6 bases. This receptor was identified in a woman in her late teens or twenties with acute COVID-19. Sequencing input: PBMCs or T cells enriched from blood (not recorded which). CDR3 sequence reads: CASSPGTPYNEQFF. For the CDR3, the DNA is TGTGCCAGCAGTCCCGGGACACCCTACAATGAGCAGTTCTTC.